Here is one T cell receptor beta chain with its context. The data originate from a study of CD8 T cells in Susac syndrome. The V and J ends lost 1 base and 0 bases respectively, with 13 bases between them. Per germline, CDR1 DFQATT and CDR2 SNEGSKA (reference sequence). CDR3 length: 16 amino acids. An input of about 0.5 to 1 ug of RNA was subjected to reverse transcription using random hexamers. immunoSEQ multiplex PCR amplified TCR beta CDR3 across 54 Vbeta, 13 Jbeta. MiXCR, applied by TCRdb to the immunoSEQ multiplex PCR reads, yields one record per CDR3 protein. The sample shows some 300,000 distinct CDR3 sequences, around 83% of them seen only once.

This chain connects TRBV20-1 to TRBJ1-5; no clear D. The source material was CD8+ T cells from PBMCs. This TCR derives from a human donor with multiple sclerosis. Here the CDR3 reads CSARVVGSHSNQPQHF. CDR3 nucleotides: TGCAGTGCTAGAGTGGTCGGGAGCCATAGCAATCAGCCCCAGCATTTT.